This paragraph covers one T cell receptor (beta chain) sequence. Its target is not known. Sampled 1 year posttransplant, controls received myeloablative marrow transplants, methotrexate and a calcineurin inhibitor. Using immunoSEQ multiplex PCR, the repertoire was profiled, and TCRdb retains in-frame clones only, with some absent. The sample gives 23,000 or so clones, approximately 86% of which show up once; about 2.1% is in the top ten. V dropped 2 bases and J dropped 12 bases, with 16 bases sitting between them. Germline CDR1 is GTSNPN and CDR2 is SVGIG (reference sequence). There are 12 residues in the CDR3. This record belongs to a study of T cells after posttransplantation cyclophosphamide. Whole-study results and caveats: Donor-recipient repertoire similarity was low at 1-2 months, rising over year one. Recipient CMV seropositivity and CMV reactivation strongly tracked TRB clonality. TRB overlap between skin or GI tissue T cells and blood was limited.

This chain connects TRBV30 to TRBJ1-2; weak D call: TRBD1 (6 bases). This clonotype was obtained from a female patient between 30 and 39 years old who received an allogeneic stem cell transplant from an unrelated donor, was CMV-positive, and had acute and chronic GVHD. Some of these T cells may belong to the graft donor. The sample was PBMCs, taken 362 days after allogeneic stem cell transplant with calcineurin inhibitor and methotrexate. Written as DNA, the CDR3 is TGTGCCTGGAGTCCAGGGGAAAGAATGGACACCTTC. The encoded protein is CAWSPGERMDTF.